Listed here are 21 T cell receptor beta chains from one sample, sequenced in a study of T cells in Graves' hyperthyroidism and ophthalmopathy. Amplified TCR beta CDR3 regions derived from RNA transcripts. The HTBI set primed first-round TCR CDR3 RT-PCR. TCRdb re-derived calls from the multiplex PCR reads in MiXCR, one entry per CDR3 protein. The sample carries 490,000 or so distinct CDR3 sequences, about 20% recorded once. The specimen sequenced was blood. The origin of the receptors is a woman in her 70s with Graves' ophthalmopathy.

As for this clonotype: The CDR3 carries no conserved terminal phenylalanine or tryptophan, so it likely arises from a read error. The CDR3 protein is CASSLMNAPYEQYL. CDR3 in DNA: TGTGCCAGCAGTTTAATGAATGCCCCCTACGAGCAGTACCTC. The chain is built from TRBV12-3 or TRBV12-4 and TRBJ2-7; D not certain. The V end was cut by 2 bases, the J end by 2 bases, with 10 bases between. This CDR3 contains 14 residues.

This clonotype was detected many times. The rearrangement joins TRBV5-6 to TRBJ2-5, with 12 bases lining up with TRBD2. This CDR3 has 15 residues. Losses at the gene ends were 0 bases for V and 4 bases for J; bases not matched to a gene: 1. Germline CDR1 SGHDT, CDR2 YYEEEE. CDR3 protein: CASSLELAGGETQYF. CDR3 nucleotides: TGTGCCAGCAGCTTGGAACTAGCGGGAGGAGAGACCCAGTACTTC.

CDR3 nucleotides: TGTGCCAGCAGTGAAAATATTGCTTTAAACTATGGCTACACCTTC. Its translation: CASSENIALNYGYTF. The chain recombines TRBV6-1 with TRBJ1-2; D not resolved. Germline V CDR1 and CDR2: MNHNS, SASEGT. The ends were cut back, 2 bases at V and 2 bases at J, with 12 bases in the middle. This CDR3 region has 15 residues.

This clonotype showed up just a few times. The gene calls are TRBV12-3 or TRBV12-4 and TRBJ2-7, with D possibly TRBD1 on 5 matching bases. The CDR3 runs to 13 residues. The V end was cut by 6 bases, the J end by 2 bases, with 11 bases between. The CDR3, as DNA: TGTGCCAGCAGATTGGCAGGGACCTACGAGCAGTACTTC. Amino acids: CASRLAGTYEQYF.

This clonotype turned up a few times. For the CDR3, the DNA is TGTGCCAGCAGCTTAGTGGATGGGAGCTCCTACGAGCAGTACTTC. It translates to CASSLVDGSSYEQYF. The J gene is TRBJ2-7, the V gene TRBV7-9; D may be TRBD2 (5 bases). CDR1 is SEHNR, CDR2 FQNEAQ, per germline (reference sequence). This CDR3 contains 15 residues. The V gene lost 1 base and the J gene lost 0 bases, with 10 bases spanning the gap.

This clonotype appeared a few times. This chain uses TRBV6-1 with TRBJ2-7; the D is unclear. The CDR3 totals 15 residues. Trimming took off 5 bases at V and 2 bases at J, with 16 bases between the two ends. In germline, CDR1 is MNHNS, CDR2 SASEGT. This CDR3 is CASSPQNSRAYEQYF. The CDR3 DNA is TGTGCCAGCAGTCCTCAGAACTCAAGGGCCTACGAGCAGTACTTC.

A few counts support this clonotype. The chain joins TRBV28 to TRBJ2-5; no firm D call. The germline gives CDR1 MDHEN, CDR2 SYDVKM. The CDR3 totals 14 residues. Trimming stripped 7 bases from V and 5 bases from J, with 17 bases between. The CDR3 DNA reads as TGTGCCAGCATGGTCCCCGCCCGCCAGGAGACCCAGTACTTC. It encodes CASMVPARQETQYF.

This clonotype occurred many times. The chain has TRBV6-5 and TRBJ1-2; unclear D gene. V was pared by 0 bases and J by 0 bases, with 8 bases between. This CDR3 is built from 15 residues. CDR1 is MNHEY, CDR2 SVGAGI, per germline. The CDR3 here is CASSYSDRPNYGYTF. DNA for the CDR3: TGTGCCAGCAGTTACTCGGACCGACCTAACTATGGCTACACCTTC.

This clonotype was counted once. This chain joins TRBV10-1 and TRBJ2-1; 12 bases are a match to TRBD2. Germline assignment: CDR1 WNHNN and CDR2 SYGVQD (reference sequence). The CDR3 runs 17 residues. Trimming at V came to 2 bases and at J to 10 bases, leaving 12 bases not matched to a gene. CDR3 protein: CASSEGFRTSGINEQFF. In nucleotides, the CDR3 is TGCGCCAGCAGTGAGGGGTTTAGGACTAGCGGGATTAACGAGCAGTTCTTC.

Comment on this clonotype: A much larger clone lies a single base off, so this may be a read error. Here the CDR3 omits its conserved ending phenylalanine or tryptophan, so a read error is the likely source. The gene calls are TRBV12-3 or TRBV12-4 and TRBJ2-7; D ambiguous. This CDR3 spans 13 amino acids. V shed 6 bases and J shed 2 bases, with 11 bases lying between them. Written as DNA, the CDR3 is TGTGCCAGCAGGTTGGGGTCCACCTACGAGCAGTACTCC. This sequence encodes CASRLGSTYEQYS.

V and J are TRBV20-1 and TRBJ1-1; the D is unclear. V shed 1 base and J shed 6 bases, with 21 bases lying between them. Per the germline V gene, CDR1 is DFQATT and CDR2 is SNEGSKA (reference sequence). The CDR3 is made up of 16 amino acids. In nucleotides, the CDR3 is TGCAGTGCTAGAGTCGGAGGACCTCGGAGTGGGTCTGAAGCTTTCTTT. This gives the protein CSARVGGPRSGSEAFF.

CDR3 DNA sequence: TGTGCCAGCTCACCTCTAGTTTCCAGACAGGCAAGCTCCTACAATGAGCAGTTCTTC. It yields the protein CASSPLVSRQASSYNEQFF. The chain recombines TRBV18 with TRBJ2-1; D perhaps matches TRBD1 (6 bases). Germline-derived CDR1 and CDR2 are KGHSH and LQKENI. Trimming shortened V by 3 bases and J by 0 bases, and 21 bases separated the two germline ends. The CDR3 has 19 residues.

This sequence joins TRBV7-3 and TRBJ1-1; D gene uncertain. Trimming left V 1 base short and J 7 bases short, with 13 bases between. Germline loops: CDR1 SGHTA, CDR2 FQGTGA. The CDR3 loop spans 14 amino acids. CDR3 sequence (DNA): TGTGCCAGCAGCTTAAACGCTGAATTAGGTGAAGCTTTCTTT. This codes for CASSLNAELGEAFF.

The genes are TRBV20-1 and TRBJ1-2, with TRBD1 identical over 7 bases. CDR1 and CDR2 from the germline V gene are DFQATT and SNEGSKA (reference sequence). The CDR3 extends over 14 amino acids. The J segment lost 4 bases and the V segment lost 3 bases, leaving 8 bases of the junction unmatched. The DNA of the CDR3 is TGCAGTGCTAGGCCAGGGGGGCCTGTCTATGGCTACACCTTC. It translates to CSARPGGPVYGYTF.

In its sample, this clonotype was seen many times. The rearrangement joins TRBV12-3 or TRBV12-4 to TRBJ1-6, with TRBD1 identical over 8 bases. J lost 7 bases, V lost 4 bases, and 6 bases had no gene match. The CDR3 runs to 15 residues. Written as DNA, the CDR3 is TGTGCCAGCAGTTCCAGGGGGCCAGACAATTCACCCCTCCACTTT. Translating gives CASSSRGPDNSPLHF.

This chain links TRBV12-3 or TRBV12-4 with TRBJ2-3; no firm D call. The V and J ends lost 4 bases and 9 bases respectively, with 8 bases between them. The CDR3 is 11 residues long. This CDR3 reads CASSSPRTQYF. CDR3 DNA sequence: TGTGCCAGCAGTTCCCCTAGGACGCAGTATTTT.

This clonotype has at least ten counts. V gene TRBV12-3 or TRBV12-4 combines with J gene TRBJ2-7; D is unresolved. Trimming removed 7 bases at V and 2 bases at J, with 12 bases between. The CDR3 has 13 residues. Written as DNA, the CDR3 is TGTGCCAGCAAACCTCACGCAACCTACGAGCAGTACTTC. Translated: CASKPHATYEQYF.

This chain connects TRBV20-1 to TRBJ2-5, with 7 nucleotides matching TRBD1. V was clipped by 5 bases and J by 5 bases; unmatched bases: 14. This CDR3 has 15 amino acids. The germline CDR1 and CDR2 sequences are DFQATT and SNEGSKA (reference sequence). The CDR3 spells CSAQNPRDSAETQYF. As DNA, the CDR3 is TGCAGTGCTCAGAACCCCCGGGACAGTGCTGAGACCCAGTACTTC.

This chain connects TRBV18 to TRBJ2-7, with D tentatively TRBD1 or TRBD2 (5 bases each). Germline V gene lookup returns CDR1 KGHSH and CDR2 LQKENI. This CDR3 spans 13 amino acids. Trimming stripped 4 bases from V and 4 bases from J, with 11 bases between. The CDR3 protein is CASSLLEGYEQYF. CDR3 coding DNA: TGTGCCAGCTCACTTCTTGAGGGGTACGAGCAGTACTTC. Based on the CDR3 plus reference TRBV18 and TRBJ2-7, the full variable domain is NAGVMQNPRHLVRRRGQEARLRCSPMKGHSHVYWYRQLPEEGLKFMVYLQKENIIDESGMPKERFSAEFPKEGPSILRIQQVVRGDSAAYFCASSLLEGYEQYFGPGTRLTVT.

There are many counts of this clonotype. The V and J genes are TRBV11-2 and TRBJ2-2; no reliable D call. Germline CDR1 SGHAT, CDR2 FQNNGV. The CDR3 is made up of 14 amino acids. V lost 5 bases and J 6 bases, leaving 13 bases between the germline ends. The CDR3 region is CASSPRPRPGELFF. As DNA, the CDR3 is TGTGCCAGCAGCCCCAGGCCGCGCCCCGGGGAGCTGTTTTTT.

The chain is built from TRBV20-1 and TRBJ1-6; TRBD1 agrees at 10 bases. The trim removed 5 bases at V and 6 bases at J, leaving 7 bases unmatched. Germline assignment: CDR1 DFQATT and CDR2 SNEGSKA (reference sequence). CDR3 length: 15 residues. The CDR3 here is CSAFDRGLGNSPLHF. DNA for the CDR3: TGCAGTGCTTTTGACAGGGGGCTTGGTAATTCACCCCTCCACTTT.